Listed here are 10 T cell receptor beta chains from one sample, sequenced in a study of control samples from healthy donors and cancer patients. Repertoires were generated with immunoSEQ multiplex PCR, while TCRdb's copy carries only in-frame clones and drops some. This table holds 90,000 to 110,000 clones, roughly 85% found once. Material: blood. These receptors were collected from a woman between 50 and 59 years old in good health.

About this clone: This sample also contains other DNA sequences that code for the same CDR3. V is TRBV5-1 and J is TRBJ1-2; D unresolved. Germline V lookup: CDR1 SGHRS, CDR2 YFSETQ. CDR3 length: 13 amino acids. The germline V and J ends were trimmed by 4 bases and 2 bases, with 9 bases remaining between them. DNA of the CDR3: TGCGCCAGCAGCCCGGACGGGAACTATGGCTACACCTTC. Translation: CASSPDGNYGYTF.

The V gene is TRBV7-9, the J gene TRBJ2-5; no firm D call. CDR1 is SEHNR, CDR2 FQNEAQ, per germline (reference sequence). The CDR3 length is 15 residues. The V end was cut by 1 base, the J end by 2 bases, with 11 bases between. The CDR3 DNA reads TGTGCCAGCAGCTTAGTTCTTGGGGTACAAGAGACCCAGTACTTC. Protein product: CASSLVLGVQETQYF.

The chain carries TRBV27 and TRBJ1-5, with D unresolved. CDR3 length equals 11 residues. The V and J ends lost 11 bases and 6 bases respectively, with 11 bases between them. The germline V gene has CDR1 MNHEY and CDR2 SMNVEV (reference sequence). The CDR3 loop reads CAAGWGQPQHF. CDR3 coding DNA: TGTGCCGCGGGGTGGGGTCAGCCCCAGCATTTT.

The CDR3 here is CASRGTNTGELFF. The CDR3 DNA sequence: TGTGCCTCCAGGGGGACCAACACCGGGGAGCTGTTTTTT. This chain uses TRBV10-3 with TRBJ2-2; 7 bases map to TRBD1. CDR1 ENHRY and CDR2 SYGVKD come from the germline V gene. V lost 11 bases to trimming and J lost 2 bases; unmatched junction nucleotides: 5. CDR3 length equals 13 residues.

With regard to this clone: Its ends do not fully match the called genes, so a read error is possible. This CDR3 reads CASSLESTDTQYF. The CDR3 DNA follows: TGTGCTAGCAGCTTAGAGAGCACAGATACGCAGTATTTT. The chain links TRBV7-7 to TRBJ2-3; D is uncertain. CDR1 SSHAT and CDR2 FNYEAQ come from the germline V gene (reference sequence). The CDR3 spans 13 residues.

The chain combines TRBV9 with TRBJ1-1; D not certain. CDR1 and CDR2 (germline): SGDLS, YYNGEE. This CDR3 comprises 14 residues. Trimming took off 6 bases at V and 3 bases at J, with 15 bases between the two ends. The CDR3 coding sequence is TGTGCCAGCACCATGGGCCTTGGGGACACTGAAGCTTTCTTT. Residues: CASTMGLGDTEAFF.

The chain combines TRBV18 with TRBJ2-5; D is unclear. Germline CDR1 is KGHSH and CDR2 is LQKENI. The CDR3 is 13 residues long. V was pared by 3 bases and J by 1 base, with 6 bases between. The CDR3 nucleotides read TGTGCCAGCTCACCCAAGATCCAAGAGACCCAGTACTTC. It specifies CASSPKIQETQYF.

The chain recombines TRBV4-1 with TRBJ1-4; a weak D match, TRBD1 (5 bases). In germline, CDR1 is MGHRA, CDR2 YSYEKL. The ends were cut back, 1 base at V and 10 bases at J, with 16 bases in the middle. This CDR3 has 15 residues. CDR3 sequence reads: CASSQADQGSRKLFF. CDR3 bases: TGCGCCAGCAGCCAAGCGGACCAGGGCTCGCGAAAACTGTTTTTT.

This rearrangement joins TRBV6-5 to TRBJ2-7, with TRBD2 as a possible D gene (6 bases). V was trimmed by 6 bases and J by 3 bases, leaving 18 bases between them. The germline CDR1 and CDR2 sequences are MNHEY and SVGAGI. The CDR3 consists of 15 residues. CDR3 DNA: TGTGCCAGCAGCCGGGACTCCATGAGCTACTACGAGCAGTACTTC. Protein product: CASSRDSMSYYEQYF.

This clone appeared once. The junction and the germline gene differ at one end; a read error may be behind it. The chain uses TRBV18 and TRBJ1-2; D is undetermined. Germline V lookup: CDR1 KGHSH, CDR2 LQKENI. The CDR3 consists of 14 residues. DNA of the CDR3: TGTGCCAGCTCACCAGGTCTGGAGGACTATGGCCACACCTTC. It translates to CASSPGLEDYGHTF.